The 12 T cell receptor beta chains below come from one sample, sequenced in a study of T-cell reconstitution after alpha-beta-depleted transplantation in children (dated by TCRdb to 2015 to 2016). The method behind the library was PCR. Sequenced using an Illumina HiSeq 2500. To normalize quantification of the TCRbeta repertoire, the TCR libraries were built with molecular barcoding that relied on unique molecular identifiers. TCRdb reprocessing: public reads trimmed at Q25 with fastp, clones called with MiXCR, in-frame beta chains kept. Rows with a matching CDR3 protein are joined into one entry that keeps the most common DNA and genes. For this sample there are 500,000 to 750,000 distinct CDR3 sequences; roughly 27% appear just once. The ten largest make up 36% of the sample. Read against the paper, the sample's treatment or condition label means: allogeneic hematopoietic cell transplantation with graft depleted of TCRalphabeta T cells and CD19 B cells.

The sample in question was PBMCs, obtained before TCRalphabeta/CD19-depleted stem cell transplant. The source is a boy younger than two with Wiskott-Aldrich syndrome, due to receive a stem cell transplant.

This clonotype has just a few counts. The genes are TRBV29-1 and TRBJ2-4; TRBD1 agrees at 8 bases. The CDR3 loop spans 14 amino acids. V shed 4 bases and J 0 bases; nucleotides not matched to a gene: 2. CDR1 and CDR2 from the germline V gene are SQVTM and ANQGSEA. CDR3 DNA sequence: TGCAGCGTTGGGCAGGGGGCAGCCAAAAACATTCAGTACTTC. This translates into CSVGQGAAKNIQYF. Combining the CDR3 with reference TRBV29-1 and TRBJ2-4 gives the whole variable domain SAVISQKPSRDICQRGTSLTIQCQVDSQVTMMFWYRQQPGQSLTLIATANQGSEATYESGFVIDKFPISRPNLTFSTLTVSNMSPEDSSIYLCSVGQGAAKNIQYFGAGTRLSVL.

This chain uses TRBV7-2 with TRBJ2-7, with 7 bases matching TRBD1. The CDR3 consists of 13 residues. After removal of 5 bases from V and 6 bases from J, the junction contained 7 bases not matched to a gene. Germline V gives CDR1 SGHTA, CDR2 FQGNSA. The CDR3 region has the DNA TGTGCCAGCAGCCCACAGGGGTGGAGCGAGCAGTACTTC. Translation gives CASSPQGWSEQYF.

This clonotype was seen a few times. V and J are TRBV20-1 and TRBJ2-1; weak D call: TRBD2 (7 bases). Per germline, CDR1 DFQATT and CDR2 SNEGSKA (reference sequence). The CDR3 length is 15 residues. V was pared by 6 bases and J by 9 bases, with 24 bases between. The CDR3: CSARRGRAGRGEQFF. For the CDR3, the DNA is TGCAGTGCGAGGAGGGGGAGGGCCGGTAGGGGTGAGCAGTTCTTC.

This clonotype was detected only a few times. This chain uses TRBV7-2 with TRBJ2-2, with 8 nucleotides matching TRBD2. The CDR3 runs 16 residues. After removal of 5 bases from V and 0 bases from J, the junction contained 5 bases not matched to a gene. Germline loops: CDR1 SGHTA, CDR2 FQGNSA. CDR3 residues: CASSITAGANTGELFF. Written as DNA, the CDR3 is TGTGCCAGCAGCATAACAGCGGGAGCGAACACCGGGGAGCTGTTTTTT.

The V and J genes are TRBV20-1 and TRBJ1-5; tentatively, D is TRBD1 (5 bases). Germline V gene sequence: CDR1 DFQATT, CDR2 SNEGSKA (reference sequence). The CDR3 sequence is 12 residues long. The V end lost 5 bases, the J end lost 4 bases, and 9 bases lay between the germline ends. CDR3 in DNA: TGCAGTGCTGGACGGACAAATCAGCCCCAGCATTTT. Protein: CSAGRTNQPQHF.

The chain joins TRBV7-2 to TRBJ1-4, with 9 bases lining up with TRBD1. The V and J ends lost 3 bases and 7 bases, in that order; junction bases with no gene match: 12. The CDR3 extends over 17 amino acids. The V gene's germline CDR1 is SGHTA and CDR2 FQGNSA. The CDR3 loop is CASSFYRGRGTIEKLFF. CDR3 in DNA: TGTGCCAGCAGCTTTTACAGGGGGCGAGGTACCATTGAAAAACTGTTTTTT.

This clonotype turned up a few times. The genes are TRBV24-1 and TRBJ1-5; D may be TRBD1 (5 bases). The germline V gene has CDR1 KGHDR and CDR2 SFDVKD. The CDR3 has 12 residues. V lost 3 bases and J 12 bases, leaving 11 bases between the germline ends. The chain's CDR3 is CATSDGTAVQHF. The DNA of the CDR3 is TGTGCCACCAGTGATGGGACGGCAGTCCAGCATTTT.

This clonotype has only a few counts. The genes are TRBV10-3 and TRBJ2-7; TRBD2 matches at 10 bases. The CDR3 has 14 residues. Germline CDR1 and CDR2: ENHRY and SYGVKD. Germline trimming cut 6 bases from V and 4 bases from J; bases unmatched to any gene: 6. The CDR3 reads CAISPSLAGYEQYF. Here the CDR3 DNA reads TGTGCCATCAGCCCATCACTAGCGGGGTACGAGCAGTACTTC.

This chain uses TRBV5-1 with TRBJ2-1, with a possible D match to TRBD1 (5 bases). This CDR3 contains 13 residues. Germline CDR1 and CDR2: SGHRS and YFSETQ. Trimming cost V 5 bases and J 2 bases, with 8 bases left between them. CDR3 DNA sequence: TGCGCCAGCAGGGGCAGGGCCTACAATGAGCAGTTCTTC. As protein: CASRGRAYNEQFF.

This clonotype was detected once. The V call is TRBV3-1, the J call TRBJ2-1, with a tentative D call TRBD2 (6 bases). The V gene's germline CDR1 is LGHDT and CDR2 YNNKEL (reference sequence). The CDR3 totals 15 residues. V lost 3 bases and J lost 2, with 11 bases in between. The CDR3 region has the DNA TGTGCCAGCAGCCAGCTAGCGTGGACCTACAATGAGCAGTTCTTC. Translation: CASSQLAWTYNEQFF.

There are a few counts of this clonotype. This chain uses TRBV6-5 with TRBJ2-1; D ambiguous. There are 13 residues in the CDR3. Deletions cut 0 bases from V and 5 bases from J, with 5 bases between. Looked up from germline, CDR1 is MNHEY and CDR2 is SVGAGI. The CDR3 loop reads CASSYSENNEQFF. The CDR3 DNA sequence: TGTGCCAGCAGTTACTCGGAGAACAATGAGCAGTTCTTC.

This clonotype came up a few times. The CDR3 DNA reads as TGCGCCAGCAGCCATGGGGGCGAGGTCAACTACGAGCAGTACTTC. As protein: CASSHGGEVNYEQYF. The chain links TRBV5-1 to TRBJ2-7; D might be TRBD1 (6 bases). The CDR3 consists of 15 residues. V gave up 4 bases and J gave up 3 bases, with 17 bases separating them. CDR1 is SGHRS and CDR2 is YFSETQ in the germline V gene.